These 19 T cell receptor beta chains were all obtained from the same sample, sequenced in a study of Ad26.COV2.S vaccination and SARS-CoV-2 variants. Treatment: approximately 18 received Ad26.COV2.S at low or high dose, single or two shots; about five received placebo; per-sample allocation not given. Repertoires come from day 63 after the first vaccine or placebo injection. Assay used: immunoSEQ multiplex PCR; TCRdb lists only in-frame clones, some missing. The repertoire has about 410,000 clones, 75% to 90% of them found once; the top ten carry 1.5% to 2%. Sequences were derived from peripheral blood, sampled in a trial of Ad26.COV2.S vaccine versus placebo. These receptors came from a person between 18 and 60 years old who received the Ad26.COV2.S COVID-19 vaccine or a placebo.

This rearrangement joins TRBV7-2 to TRBJ2-7; 8 positions match TRBD2. The CDR3 covers 15 residues. CDR1 is SGHTA, CDR2 FQGNSA, per germline. J gave up 2 bases and V 3 bases, and 6 bases lay outside the gene matches. CDR3: CASSFASGSTYEQYF. For the CDR3, the DNA is TGTGCCAGCAGCTTTGCTAGCGGGTCAACCTACGAGCAGTACTTC. The full variable domain, completed using reference TRBV7-2 and TRBJ2-7, is GAGVSQSPSNKVTEKGKDVELRCDPISGHTALYWYRQSLGQGLEFLIYFQGNSAPDKSGLPSDRFSAERTGGSVSTLTIQRTQQEDSAVYLCASSFASGSTYEQYFGPGTRLTVT.

This chain uses TRBV5-4 with TRBJ2-1; 8 bases align to TRBD2. Per germline, CDR1 SGHNT and CDR2 YYREEE (reference sequence). This CDR3 spans 15 amino acids. Losses at the gene ends were 4 bases for V and 15 bases for J; bases not matched to a gene: 18. This chain's CDR3 is CASSPQGAGATPTFF. CDR3 nucleotides: TGTGCCAGCAGCCCCCAGGGAGCGGGAGCTACTCCGACGTTCTTC.

The genes are TRBV21-1 and TRBJ2-5; TRBD2, the table's D call, lacks a check against the DNA. TRBV21-1 is given as a pseudogene. This CDR3 is 14 amino acids long. The CDR3 region is CASNPWRKRETQYF. The CDR3 nucleotides read TGTGCCAGCAACCCCTGGCGGAAGAGGGAGACCCAGTACTTC.

This chain connects TRBV29-1 to TRBJ2-1, with a possible D match to TRBD2 (5 bases). Between the trimmed V and J ends, which lost 2 bases and 0 bases, there was a span of 14 bases. The CDR3 runs 16 residues. From germline, CDR1 is SQVTM and CDR2 ANQGSEA. CDR3: CSVEPGLFLSYNEQFF. The CDR3 DNA reads TGCAGCGTTGAACCAGGACTCTTCCTCTCCTACAATGAGCAGTTCTTC.

The rearrangement links TRBV7-2 to TRBJ2-7, with 13 bases lining up with TRBD2. The ends lost 4 bases at V and 3 bases at J; junction bases unmatched: 9. The CDR3 is made up of 17 amino acids. CDR1 SGHTA and CDR2 FQGNSA come from the germline V gene. The CDR3 region has the DNA TGTGCCAGCAGCTCACTAGCGGGAGGGCCGCCCTTCTACGAGCAGTACTTC. It translates to CASSSLAGGPPFYEQYF.

This clone was recorded only once. The V gene is TRBV19, the J gene TRBJ1-4; D uncertain. The length of the CDR3 is 15 residues. V lost 1 base and J 8 bases, leaving 14 bases between the germline ends. Germline V gene data show CDR1 as LNHDA and CDR2 as SQIVND (reference sequence). The CDR3 loop is CASSIGDTMREKLFF. DNA for the CDR3: TGTGCCAGTAGTATAGGCGACACCATGAGGGAAAAACTGTTTTTT.

The chain joins TRBV7-3 to TRBJ2-1; possibly TRBD1 or TRBD2 for D (7 bases each). V was trimmed by 4 bases and J by 5 bases, leaving 18 bases between them. From germline, CDR1 is SGHTA and CDR2 FQGTGA. CDR3 length: 16 residues. CDR3 sequence (DNA): TGTGCCAGCAGCTCTCAGAACAGGGGAGGGAACAATGAGCAGTTCTTC. Its translation is CASSSQNRGGNNEQFF. Combining the CDR3 with reference TRBV7-3 and TRBJ2-1 gives the whole variable domain GAGVSQTPSNKVTEKGKYVELRCDPISGHTALYWYRQSLGQGPEFLIYFQGTGAADDSGLPNDRFFAVRPEGSVSTLKIQRTERGDSAVYLCASSSQNRGGNNEQFFGPGTRLTVL.

The chain uses TRBV4-2 and TRBJ2-2; 11 bases agree with TRBD1. Germline-derived CDR1 and CDR2 are LGHNA and YNFKEQ. The CDR3 totals 15 residues. The junction had 3 bases not matched to a gene; V was cut back by 6 bases and J by 3 bases. DNA of the CDR3: TGTGCCAGCAGTCGGGACAGGGGGGACACCGGGGAGCTGTTTTTT. Translating it yields CASSRDRGDTGELFF.

The chain joins TRBV6-5 to TRBJ1-2, with D unresolved. The CDR3 sequence is 13 residues long. Germline V CDR1 and CDR2: MNHEY, SVGAGI. Trimming cost V 9 bases and J 4 bases, with 15 bases left between them. DNA of the CDR3: TGTGCCAGTTTAAGGGAGGGTAGCTATGGCTACACCTTC. Translating it yields CASLREGSYGYTF.

The rearrangement uses TRBV23-1 and TRBJ2-2; weak D call: TRBD1 (6 bases). TRBV23-1 is an open reading frame whose function is uncertain. The CDR3 is made up of 17 amino acids. V was trimmed by 4 bases and J by 6 bases, leaving 21 bases between them. DNA for the CDR3: TGCGCCAGCAGTCCCGGTCCCGGGACACCCCCGGCCGGGGAGCTGTTTTTT. The encoded protein is CASSPGPGTPPAGELFF.

The J gene is TRBJ2-7, the V gene TRBV5-4; 13 bases are shared with TRBD2. CDR3 length: 16 amino acids. The junction had 6 bases not matched to a gene; V was cut back by 0 bases and J by 6 bases. Germline CDR1 SGHNT, CDR2 YYREEE (reference sequence). CDR3: CASSLGGTSGNLEQYF. The CDR3 nucleotides are TGTGCCAGCAGCTTGGGGGGGACTAGCGGGAATCTCGAGCAGTACTTC.

On this clone itself: The same CDR3 arises from other DNA sequences in this sample as well. V and J are TRBV28 and TRBJ2-3; either TRBD1 or TRBD2 may supply D (7 bases each). Deletions cut 4 bases from V and 1 base from J, with 9 bases between. The germline gives CDR1 MDHEN, CDR2 SYDVKM. This CDR3 has 14 residues. CDR3 sequence: CASSSGGGTDTQYF. CDR3 DNA sequence: TGTGCCAGCAGTTCAGGGGGGGGCACAGATACGCAGTATTTT.

This chain uses TRBV7-8 with TRBJ2-3; D is ambiguous. With 5 bases removed from V and 0 bases from J, the gap between germline ends came to 15 bases. The CDR3 consists of 16 residues. CDR1 is SGHVS and CDR2 is FQNEAQ in the germline V gene. The CDR3, as DNA: TGTGCCAGCAGCCGCCTGGACGGCTCTAGCACAGATACGCAGTATTTT. It specifies CASSRLDGSSTDTQYF.

This chain uses TRBV28 with TRBJ1-2; the D gene is possibly TRBD1 (6 bases). This CDR3 is 16 amino acids long. Trimming stripped 3 bases from V and 4 bases from J, with 18 bases between. Germline CDR1 reads MDHEN; CDR2 reads SYDVKM. The CDR3 nucleotides are TGTGCCAGCAGTTTGATTGCCCAGGGGCGCGGCTATGGCTACACCTTC. Translating it yields CASSLIAQGRGYGYTF.

In nucleotides, the CDR3 is TGTGCCAGCAGCTCGCCTAAAGACAGCACGAACACCGGGGAGCTGTTTTTT. Amino acid sequence: CASSSPKDSTNTGELFF. The chain has TRBV7-9 and TRBJ2-2, with D perhaps TRBD1 (5 bases). The germline V gene encodes CDR1 SEHNR and CDR2 FQNEAQ (reference sequence). CDR3 size: 17 residues. Trimming stripped 4 bases from V and 0 bases from J, with 15 bases between. The full variable domain, rest sourced from reference TRBV7-9 and TRBJ2-2, is DTGVSQNPRHKITKRGQNVTFRCDPISEHNRLYWYRQTLGQGPEFLTYFQNEAQLEKSRLLSDRFSAERPKGSFSTLEIQRTEQGDSAMYLCASSSPKDSTNTGELFFGEGSRLTVL.

This clone was seen only once. The chain joins TRBV5-1 to TRBJ2-3; TRBD2 matches 10 bases. J was trimmed by 4 bases and V by 0 bases; bases with no gene match: 2. Germline V gene data show CDR1 as SGHRS and CDR2 as YFSETQ. CDR3 size: 15 residues. The CDR3 DNA is TGCGCCAGCAGCTTGGCTCTAGCGGGAGCAGATACGCAGTATTTT. This translates into CASSLALAGADTQYF.

The chain has TRBV28 and TRBJ1-5; 10 bases are shared with TRBD1. After removal of 8 bases from V and 12 bases from J, the junction contained 16 bases not matched to a gene. The germline CDR1 and CDR2 sequences are MDHEN and SYDVKM. This CDR3 is 15 amino acids long. CDR3 sequence: CASFKDRGRVGHQHF. The CDR3 region has the DNA TGTGCCAGCTTTAAAGACAGGGGGCGCGTCGGGCACCAGCATTTT.

This chain joins TRBV7-8 and TRBJ2-7; perhaps TRBD1 as D (5 bases). CDR1 SGHVS and CDR2 FQNEAQ come from the germline V gene. This CDR3 has 15 residues. Trimming pared 4 bases from V and 2 bases from J, leaving 15 bases between. The DNA of the CDR3 is TGTGCCAGCAGCTACCGGATCGCAGGGACCTACGAGCAGTACTTC. Encoded protein: CASSYRIAGTYEQYF.

This clone was recorded once. V is TRBV28 and J is TRBJ2-5; TRBD2 matches at 9 bases. The V segment lost 8 bases and the J segment 2 bases; nucleotides outside the gene matches: 6. CDR1 MDHEN and CDR2 SYDVKM come from the germline V gene. This CDR3 has 14 amino acids. The CDR3 sequence is CASHRGRVQETQYF. The CDR3 coding sequence is TGTGCCAGCCATCGCGGGAGGGTTCAAGAGACCCAGTACTTC.